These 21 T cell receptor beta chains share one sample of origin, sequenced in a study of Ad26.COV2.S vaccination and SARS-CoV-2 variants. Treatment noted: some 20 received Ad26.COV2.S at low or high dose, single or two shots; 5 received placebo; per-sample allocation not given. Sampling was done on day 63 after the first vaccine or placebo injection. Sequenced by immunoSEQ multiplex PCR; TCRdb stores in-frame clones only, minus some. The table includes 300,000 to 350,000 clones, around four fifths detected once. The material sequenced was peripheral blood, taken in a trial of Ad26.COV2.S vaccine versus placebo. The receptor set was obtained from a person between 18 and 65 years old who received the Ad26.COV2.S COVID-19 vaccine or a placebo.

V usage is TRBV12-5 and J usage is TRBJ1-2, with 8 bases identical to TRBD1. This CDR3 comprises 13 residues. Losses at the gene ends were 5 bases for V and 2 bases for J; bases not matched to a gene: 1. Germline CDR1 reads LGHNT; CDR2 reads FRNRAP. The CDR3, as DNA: TGTGCTAGTGGTCAGGGGGCGAACTATGGCTACACCTTC. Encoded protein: CASGQGANYGYTF.

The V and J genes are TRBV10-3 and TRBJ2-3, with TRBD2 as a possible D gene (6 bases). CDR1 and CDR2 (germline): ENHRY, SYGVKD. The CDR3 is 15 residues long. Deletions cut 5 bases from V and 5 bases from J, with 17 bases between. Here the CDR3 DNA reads TGTGCCATCAGTCTGAGCGGGCGAGGGGAAGATACGCAGTATTTT. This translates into CAISLSGRGEDTQYF.

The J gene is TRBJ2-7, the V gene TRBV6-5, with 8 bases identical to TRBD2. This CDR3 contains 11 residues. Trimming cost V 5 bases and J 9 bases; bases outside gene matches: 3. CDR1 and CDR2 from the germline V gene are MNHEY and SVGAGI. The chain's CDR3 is CASSTSGAQYF. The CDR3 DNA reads TGTGCCAGCAGTACTAGCGGCGCGCAGTACTTC.

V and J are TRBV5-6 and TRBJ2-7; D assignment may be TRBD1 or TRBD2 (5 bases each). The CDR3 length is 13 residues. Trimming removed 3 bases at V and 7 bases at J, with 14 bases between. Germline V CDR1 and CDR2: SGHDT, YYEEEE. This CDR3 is CASSSRGAQEQYF. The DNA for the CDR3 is TGTGCCAGCAGCTCAAGGGGAGCTCAGGAGCAGTACTTC.

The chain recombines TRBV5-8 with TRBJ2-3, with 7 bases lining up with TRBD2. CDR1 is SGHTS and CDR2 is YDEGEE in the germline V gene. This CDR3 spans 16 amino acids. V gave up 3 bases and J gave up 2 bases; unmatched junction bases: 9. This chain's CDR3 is CASSSSTSYNTDTQYF. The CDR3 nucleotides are TGTGCCAGCAGCTCCTCGACTAGCTATAACACAGATACGCAGTATTTT.

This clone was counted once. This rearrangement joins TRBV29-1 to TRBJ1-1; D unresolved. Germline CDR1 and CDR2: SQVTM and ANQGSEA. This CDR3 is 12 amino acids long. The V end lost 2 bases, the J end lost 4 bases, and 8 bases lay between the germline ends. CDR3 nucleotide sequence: TGCAGCGTTGAACGTCTGAGCACTGAAGCTTTCTTT. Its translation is CSVERLSTEAFF.

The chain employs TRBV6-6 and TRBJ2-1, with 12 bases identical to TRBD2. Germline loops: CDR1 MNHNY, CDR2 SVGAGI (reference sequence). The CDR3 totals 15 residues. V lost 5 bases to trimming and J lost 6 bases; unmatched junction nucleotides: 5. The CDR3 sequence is CASSRLAGAFNEQFF. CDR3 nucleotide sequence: TGTGCCAGCAGTCGACTAGCGGGGGCCTTCAATGAGCAGTTCTTC.

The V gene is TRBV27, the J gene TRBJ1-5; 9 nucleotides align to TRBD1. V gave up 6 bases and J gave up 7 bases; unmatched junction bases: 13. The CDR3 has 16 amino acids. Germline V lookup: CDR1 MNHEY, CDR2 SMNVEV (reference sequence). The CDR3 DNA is TGTGCCAGCAGGCCATCCGGGACAGGGCCCATACAGCCCCAGCATTTT. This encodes CASRPSGTGPIQPQHF.

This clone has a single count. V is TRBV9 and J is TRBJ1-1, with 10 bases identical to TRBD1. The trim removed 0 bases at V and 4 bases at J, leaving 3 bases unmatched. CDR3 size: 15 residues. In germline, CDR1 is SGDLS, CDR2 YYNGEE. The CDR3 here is CASSVEDRGFTEAFF. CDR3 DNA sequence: TGTGCCAGCAGCGTAGAGGACAGGGGGTTCACTGAAGCTTTCTTT. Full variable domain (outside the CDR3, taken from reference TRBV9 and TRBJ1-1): DSGVTQTPKHLITATGQRVTLRCSPRSGDLSVYWYQQSLDQGLQFLIQYYNGEERAKGNILERFSAQQFPDLHSELNLSSLELGDSALYFCASSVEDRGFTEAFFGQGTRLTVV.

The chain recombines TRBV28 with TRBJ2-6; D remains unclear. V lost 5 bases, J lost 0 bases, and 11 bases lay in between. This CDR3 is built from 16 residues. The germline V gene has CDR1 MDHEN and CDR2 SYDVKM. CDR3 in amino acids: CASSPAVVSGANVLTF. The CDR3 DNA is TGTGCCAGCAGTCCGGCGGTGGTCTCTGGGGCCAACGTCCTGACTTTC.

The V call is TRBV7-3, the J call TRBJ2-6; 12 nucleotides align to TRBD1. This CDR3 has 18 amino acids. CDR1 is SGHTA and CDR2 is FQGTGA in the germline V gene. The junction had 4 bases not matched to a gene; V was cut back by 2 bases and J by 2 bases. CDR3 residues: CASSLVGTGGAGANVLTF. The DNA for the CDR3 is TGTGCCAGCAGCTTAGTCGGGACAGGGGGCGCTGGGGCCAACGTCCTGACTTTC.

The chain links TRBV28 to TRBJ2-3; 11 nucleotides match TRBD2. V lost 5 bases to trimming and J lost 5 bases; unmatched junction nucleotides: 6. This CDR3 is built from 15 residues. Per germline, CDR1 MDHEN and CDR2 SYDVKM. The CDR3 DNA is TGTGCCAGCAGTGTAGCGGGGGGGCCGAGAGATACGCAGTATTTT. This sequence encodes CASSVAGGPRDTQYF.

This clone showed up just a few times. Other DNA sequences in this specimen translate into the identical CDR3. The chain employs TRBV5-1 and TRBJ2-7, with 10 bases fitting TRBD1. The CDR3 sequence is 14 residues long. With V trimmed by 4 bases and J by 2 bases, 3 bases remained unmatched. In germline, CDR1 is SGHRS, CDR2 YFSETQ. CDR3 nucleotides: TGCGCCAGCAGCGCCGGGACAGGGGCCTACGAGCAGTACTTC. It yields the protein CASSAGTGAYEQYF. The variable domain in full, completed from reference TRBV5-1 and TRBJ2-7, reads KAGVTQTPRYLIKTRGQQVTLSCSPISGHRSVSWYQQTPGQGLQFLFEYFSETQRNKGNFPGRFSGRQFSNSRSEMNVSTLELGDSALYLCASSAGTGAYEQYFGPGTRLTVT.

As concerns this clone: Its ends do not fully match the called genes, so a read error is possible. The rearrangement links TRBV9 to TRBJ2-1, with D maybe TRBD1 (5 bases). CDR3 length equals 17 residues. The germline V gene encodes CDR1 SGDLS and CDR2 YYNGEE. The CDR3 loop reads CASSVGDGWTPYKEQFF. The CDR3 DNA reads TGTGCCAGCAGCGTAGGTGATGGATGGACACCTTACAAGGAGCAGTTCTTC.

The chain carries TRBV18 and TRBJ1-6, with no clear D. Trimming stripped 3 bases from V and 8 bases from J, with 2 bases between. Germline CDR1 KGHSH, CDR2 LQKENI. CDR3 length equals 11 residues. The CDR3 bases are TGTGCCAGCTCACCGGATTCACCCCTCCACTTT. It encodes CASSPDSPLHF.

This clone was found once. CDR3 in amino acids: CASSQDSYNEQFF. CDR3 sequence (DNA): TGCGCCAGCAGCCAAGATTCCTACAATGAGCAGTTCTTC. V usage is TRBV4-1 and J usage is TRBJ2-1; D is unresolved. Trimming pared 0 bases from V and 1 base from J, leaving 1 base between. The CDR3 has 13 amino acids. Germline V gene sequence: CDR1 MGHRA, CDR2 YSYEKL.

The DNA for the CDR3 is TGTGCCAGCAGTGATAATAGCGGGTTGGATACGCAGTATTTT. As protein: CASSDNSGLDTQYF. V is TRBV6-1 and J is TRBJ2-3, with 7 bases that match TRBD2. Germline trimming cut 3 bases from V and 6 bases from J; bases unmatched to any gene: 6. The CDR3 is 14 residues long. Germline loops: CDR1 MNHNS, CDR2 SASEGT.

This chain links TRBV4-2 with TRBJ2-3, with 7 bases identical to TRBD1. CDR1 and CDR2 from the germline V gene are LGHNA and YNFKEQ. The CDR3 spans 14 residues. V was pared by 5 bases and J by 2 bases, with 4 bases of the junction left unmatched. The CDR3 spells CASSFTGATDTQYF. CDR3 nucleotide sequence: TGTGCCAGCAGCTTTACAGGGGCCACAGATACGCAGTATTTT.

The CDR3 region is CSVEEWDRGRETQYF. As DNA, the CDR3 is TGCAGCGTTGAAGAATGGGACAGGGGACGAGAGACCCAGTACTTC. The V and J genes are TRBV29-1 and TRBJ2-5, with TRBD1 matching 10 bases. In germline, CDR1 is SQVTM, CDR2 ANQGSEA. V shed 0 bases and J 4 bases; nucleotides not matched to a gene: 5. This CDR3 has 15 amino acids. Variable domain in full (rest from reference TRBV29-1 and TRBJ2-5): SAVISQKPSRDICQRGTSLTIQCQVDSQVTMMFWYRQQPGQSLTLIATANQGSEATYESGFVIDKFPISRPNLTFSTLTVSNMSPEDSSIYLCSVEEWDRGRETQYFGPGTRLLVL.

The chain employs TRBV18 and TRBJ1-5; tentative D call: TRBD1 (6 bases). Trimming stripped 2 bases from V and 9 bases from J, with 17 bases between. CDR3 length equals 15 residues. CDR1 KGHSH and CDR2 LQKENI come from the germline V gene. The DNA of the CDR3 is TGTGCCAGCTCACCAGGTGCGGAGGGGGGAAGGCCCCAGCATTTT. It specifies CASSPGAEGGRPQHF.

CDR3 in DNA: TGTGCCAGCAGCCTGGGACTTACTTACAATGAGCAGTTCTTC. It codes for CASSLGLTYNEQFF. The chain uses TRBV7-9 and TRBJ2-1; D is perhaps TRBD2 (6 bases). Germline V gene sequence: CDR1 SEHNR, CDR2 FQNEAQ (reference sequence). The germline V and J ends were trimmed by 5 bases and 4 bases, with 12 bases remaining between them. There are 14 residues in the CDR3.